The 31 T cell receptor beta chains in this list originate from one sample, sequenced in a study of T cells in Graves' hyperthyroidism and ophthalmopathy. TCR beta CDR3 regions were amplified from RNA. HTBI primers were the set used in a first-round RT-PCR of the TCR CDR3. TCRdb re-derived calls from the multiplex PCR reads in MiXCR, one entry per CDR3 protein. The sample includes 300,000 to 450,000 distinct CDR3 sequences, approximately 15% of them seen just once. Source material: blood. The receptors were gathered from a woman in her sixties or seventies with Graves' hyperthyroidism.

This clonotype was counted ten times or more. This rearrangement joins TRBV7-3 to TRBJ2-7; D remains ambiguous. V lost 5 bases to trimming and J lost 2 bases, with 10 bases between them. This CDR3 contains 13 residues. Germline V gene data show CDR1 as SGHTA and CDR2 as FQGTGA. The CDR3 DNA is TGTGCCAGCAGCAATGGACCAGCCTACGAGCAGTACTTC. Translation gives CASSNGPAYEQYF.

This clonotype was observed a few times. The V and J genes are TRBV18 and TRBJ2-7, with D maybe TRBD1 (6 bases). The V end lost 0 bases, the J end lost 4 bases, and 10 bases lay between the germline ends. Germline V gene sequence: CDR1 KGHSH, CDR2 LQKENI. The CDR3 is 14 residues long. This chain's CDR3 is CASSPPGQRYEQYF. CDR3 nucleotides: TGTGCCAGCTCACCACCAGGACAGCGGTACGAGCAGTACTTC.

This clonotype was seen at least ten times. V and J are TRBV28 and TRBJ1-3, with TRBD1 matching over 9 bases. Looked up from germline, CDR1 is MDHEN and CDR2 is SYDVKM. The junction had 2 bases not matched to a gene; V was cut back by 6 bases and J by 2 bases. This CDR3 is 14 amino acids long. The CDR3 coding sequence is TGTGCCAGCAGCCGGGACAGGGCTGGAAACACCATATATTTT. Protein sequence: CASSRDRAGNTIYF.

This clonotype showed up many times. In DNA, the CDR3 is TGCAGTGCAACGGCCGGGACAGCTATCTACGAGCAGTACTTC. Translating it yields CSATAGTAIYEQYF. The chain links TRBV20-1 to TRBJ2-7; 7 bases agree with TRBD1. This CDR3 comprises 14 residues. The J segment lost 3 bases and the V segment lost 6 bases, leaving 11 bases of the junction unmatched. CDR1 is DFQATT, CDR2 SNEGSKA, per germline (reference sequence).

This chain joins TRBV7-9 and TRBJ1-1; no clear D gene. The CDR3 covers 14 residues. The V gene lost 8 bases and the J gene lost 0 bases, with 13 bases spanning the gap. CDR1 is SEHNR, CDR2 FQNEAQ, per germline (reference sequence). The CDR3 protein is CASGPRALNTEAFF. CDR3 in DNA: TGTGCCAGCGGGCCCCGGGCCTTGAACACTGAAGCTTTCTTT.

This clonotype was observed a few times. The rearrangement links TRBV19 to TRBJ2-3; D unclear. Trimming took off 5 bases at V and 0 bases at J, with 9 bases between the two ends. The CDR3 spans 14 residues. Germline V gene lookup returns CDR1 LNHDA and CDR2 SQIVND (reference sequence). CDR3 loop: CASSQRISTDTQYF. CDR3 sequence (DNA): TGTGCCAGTAGTCAACGGATTAGCACAGATACGCAGTATTTT. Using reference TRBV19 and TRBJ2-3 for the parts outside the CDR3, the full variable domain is DGGITQSPKYLFRKEGQNVTLSCEQNLNHDAMYWYRQDPGQGLRLIYYSQIVNDFQKGDIAEGYSVSREKKESFPLTVTSAQKNPTAFYLCASSQRISTDTQYFGPGTRLTVL.

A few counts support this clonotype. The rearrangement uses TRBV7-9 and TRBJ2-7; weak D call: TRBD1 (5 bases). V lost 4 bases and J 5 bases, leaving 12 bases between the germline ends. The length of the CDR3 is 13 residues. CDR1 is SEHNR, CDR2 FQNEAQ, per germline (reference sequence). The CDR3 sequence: CASSSSGMHEQYF. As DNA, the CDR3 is TGTGCCAGCAGCTCTTCAGGGATGCACGAGCAGTACTTC.

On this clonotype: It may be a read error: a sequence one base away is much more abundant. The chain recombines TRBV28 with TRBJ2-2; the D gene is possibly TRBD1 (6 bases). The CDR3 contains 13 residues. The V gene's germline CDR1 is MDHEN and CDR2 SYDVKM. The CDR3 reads CVSSLQGGGELFF. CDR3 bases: TGTGTCAGCAGTTTACAGGGTGGCGGGGAGCTGTTTTTT.

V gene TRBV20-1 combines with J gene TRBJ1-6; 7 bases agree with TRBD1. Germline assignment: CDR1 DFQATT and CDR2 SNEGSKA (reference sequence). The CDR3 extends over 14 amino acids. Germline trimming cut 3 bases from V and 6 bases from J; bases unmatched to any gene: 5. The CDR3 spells CSASWGQINSPLHF. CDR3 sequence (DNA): TGCAGTGCTAGCTGGGGACAGATTAATTCACCCCTCCACTTT.

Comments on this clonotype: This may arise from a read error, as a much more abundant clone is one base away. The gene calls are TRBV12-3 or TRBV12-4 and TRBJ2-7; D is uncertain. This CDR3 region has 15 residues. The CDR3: CASSPSGRPTYGQYF. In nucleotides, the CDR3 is TGTGCCAGCAGCCCCTCGGGCCGCCCAACCTACGGGCAGTACTTC.

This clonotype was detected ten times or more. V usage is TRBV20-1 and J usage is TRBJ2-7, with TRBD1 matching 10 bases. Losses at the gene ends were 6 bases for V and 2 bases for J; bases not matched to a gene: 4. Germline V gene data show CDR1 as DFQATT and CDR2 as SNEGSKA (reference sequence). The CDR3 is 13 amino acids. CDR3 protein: CSAGTGVAYEQYF. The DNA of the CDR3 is TGCAGTGCCGGGACAGGGGTAGCCTACGAGCAGTACTTC.

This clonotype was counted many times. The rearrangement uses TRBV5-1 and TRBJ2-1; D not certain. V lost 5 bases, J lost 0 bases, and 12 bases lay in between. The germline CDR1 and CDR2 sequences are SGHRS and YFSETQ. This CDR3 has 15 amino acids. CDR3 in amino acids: CASREWPSSYNEQFF. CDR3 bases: TGCGCCAGCAGGGAGTGGCCTAGCTCCTACAATGAGCAGTTCTTC.

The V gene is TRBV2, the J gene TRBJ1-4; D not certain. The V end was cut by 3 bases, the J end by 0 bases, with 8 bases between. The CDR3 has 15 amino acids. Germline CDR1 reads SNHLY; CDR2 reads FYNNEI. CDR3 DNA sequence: TGTGCCAGCAGTGAGAACAGCCCAACTAATGAAAAACTGTTTTTT. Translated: CASSENSPTNEKLFF.

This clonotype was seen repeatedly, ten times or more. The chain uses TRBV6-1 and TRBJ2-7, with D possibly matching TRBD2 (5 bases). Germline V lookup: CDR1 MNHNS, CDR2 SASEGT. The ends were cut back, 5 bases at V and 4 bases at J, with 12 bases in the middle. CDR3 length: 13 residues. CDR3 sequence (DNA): TGTGCCAGCAGTTGGGAGAAGGGTTACGAGCAGTACTTC. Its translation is CASSWEKGYEQYF.

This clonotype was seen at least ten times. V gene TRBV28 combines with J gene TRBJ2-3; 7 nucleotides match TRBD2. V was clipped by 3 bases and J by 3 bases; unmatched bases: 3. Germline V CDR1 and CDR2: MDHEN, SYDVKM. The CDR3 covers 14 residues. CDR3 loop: CASSFAGDTDTQYF. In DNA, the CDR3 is TGTGCCAGCAGTTTCGCGGGAGATACAGATACGCAGTATTTT.

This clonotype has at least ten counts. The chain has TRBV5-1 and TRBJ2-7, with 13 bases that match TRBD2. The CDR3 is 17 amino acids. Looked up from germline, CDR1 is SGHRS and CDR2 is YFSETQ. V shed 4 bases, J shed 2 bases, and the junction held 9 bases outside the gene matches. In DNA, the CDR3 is TGCGCCAGCAGCCCCAGGACTAGCGGGAGCAGGACCTACGAGCAGTACTTC. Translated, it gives CASSPRTSGSRTYEQYF.

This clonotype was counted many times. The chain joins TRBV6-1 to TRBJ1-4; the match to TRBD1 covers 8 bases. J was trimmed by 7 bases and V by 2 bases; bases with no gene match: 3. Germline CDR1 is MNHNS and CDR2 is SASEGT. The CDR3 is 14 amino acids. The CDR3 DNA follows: TGTGCCAGCAGTGAACAGGGGGCCGGTGAAAAACTGTTTTTT. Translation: CASSEQGAGEKLFF.

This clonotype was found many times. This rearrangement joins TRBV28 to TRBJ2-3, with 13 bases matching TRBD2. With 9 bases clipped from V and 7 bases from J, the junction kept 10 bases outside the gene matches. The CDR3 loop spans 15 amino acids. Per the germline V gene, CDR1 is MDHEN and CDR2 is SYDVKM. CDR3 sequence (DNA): TGTGCCAGTCTACCGGGACTAGCGGGGTCAAATACGCAGTATTTT. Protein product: CASLPGLAGSNTQYF.

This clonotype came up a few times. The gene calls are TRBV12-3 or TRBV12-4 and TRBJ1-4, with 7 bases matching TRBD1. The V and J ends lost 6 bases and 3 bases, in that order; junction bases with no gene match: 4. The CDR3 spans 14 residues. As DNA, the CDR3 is TGTGCCAGCAGACCCGGGACAGCTAATGAAAAACTGTTTTTT. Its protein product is CASRPGTANEKLFF.

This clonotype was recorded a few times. The CDR3 DNA follows: TGCGCCAGCAGCCAAGGTTTAAGGGGCGGTTCGAACACCATATATTTT. Translated, it gives CASSQGLRGGSNTIYF. The J gene is TRBJ1-3, the V gene TRBV4-1; TRBD1 is a possible D gene (5 bases). This CDR3 is 16 amino acids long. The V end was cut by 1 base, the J end by 7 bases, with 17 bases between. Germline CDR1 reads MGHRA; CDR2 reads YSYEKL.

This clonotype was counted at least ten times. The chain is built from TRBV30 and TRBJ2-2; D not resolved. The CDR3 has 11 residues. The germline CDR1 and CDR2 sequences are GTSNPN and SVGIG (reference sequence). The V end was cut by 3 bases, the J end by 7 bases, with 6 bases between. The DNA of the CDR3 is TGTGCCTGGAGGGAATACGGGGAGCTGTTTTTT. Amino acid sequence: CAWREYGELFF.

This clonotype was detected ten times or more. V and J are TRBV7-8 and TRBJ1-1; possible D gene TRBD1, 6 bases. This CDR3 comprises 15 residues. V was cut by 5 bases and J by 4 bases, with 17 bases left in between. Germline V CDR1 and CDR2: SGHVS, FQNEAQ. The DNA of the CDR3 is TGTGCCAGCAGCACAGAGGGGGGGCGAGGCACTGAAGCTTTCTTT. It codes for CASSTEGGRGTEAFF.

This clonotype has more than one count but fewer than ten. Here the CDR3 DNA reads TGTGCCTGGAGCGTGGGTAGGTTTGAAGCTTTCTTT. It codes for CAWSVGRFEAFF. The V and J genes are TRBV30 and TRBJ1-1; D is uncertain. From germline, CDR1 is GTSNPN and CDR2 SVGIG (reference sequence). Trimming removed 3 bases at V and 7 bases at J, with 12 bases between. This CDR3 spans 12 amino acids.

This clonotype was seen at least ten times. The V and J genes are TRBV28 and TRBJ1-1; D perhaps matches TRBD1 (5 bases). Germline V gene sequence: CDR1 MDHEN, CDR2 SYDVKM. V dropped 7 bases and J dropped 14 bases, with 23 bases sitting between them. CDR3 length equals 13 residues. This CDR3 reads CASTSGGKGESFF. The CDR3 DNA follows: TGTGCCAGCACCTCCGGAGGAAAAGGGGAGTCGTTCTTT.

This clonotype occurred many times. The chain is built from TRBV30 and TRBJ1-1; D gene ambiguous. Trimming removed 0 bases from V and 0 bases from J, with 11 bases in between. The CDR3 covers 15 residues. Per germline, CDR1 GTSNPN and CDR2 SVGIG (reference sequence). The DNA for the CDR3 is TGTGCCTGGAGTGTAACCGGACCGATGAACACTGAAGCTTTCTTT. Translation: CAWSVTGPMNTEAFF.

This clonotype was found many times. CDR3 sequence reads: CASSKTLSPLHF. CDR3 nucleotide sequence: TGTGCCAGCAGCAAAACACTCTCACCCCTCCACTTT. V is TRBV7-8 and J is TRBJ1-6; D gene ambiguous. The V gene lost 5 bases and the J gene lost 10 bases, with 9 bases spanning the gap. Per the germline V gene, CDR1 is SGHVS and CDR2 is FQNEAQ. The CDR3 length is 12 residues.

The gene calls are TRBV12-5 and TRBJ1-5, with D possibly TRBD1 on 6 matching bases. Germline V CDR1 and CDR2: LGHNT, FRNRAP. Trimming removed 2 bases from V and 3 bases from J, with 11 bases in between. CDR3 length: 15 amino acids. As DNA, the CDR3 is TGTGCTAGTGGTTTGACCACAGGGTACAATCAGCCCCAGCATTTT. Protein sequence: CASGLTTGYNQPQHF.

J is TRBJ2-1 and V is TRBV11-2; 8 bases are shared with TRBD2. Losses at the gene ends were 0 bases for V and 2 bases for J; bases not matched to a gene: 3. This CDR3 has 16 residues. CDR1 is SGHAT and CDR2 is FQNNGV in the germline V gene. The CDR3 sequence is CASSLESSGAYNEQFF. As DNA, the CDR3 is TGTGCCAGCAGCTTAGAAAGTAGCGGGGCCTACAATGAGCAGTTCTTC.

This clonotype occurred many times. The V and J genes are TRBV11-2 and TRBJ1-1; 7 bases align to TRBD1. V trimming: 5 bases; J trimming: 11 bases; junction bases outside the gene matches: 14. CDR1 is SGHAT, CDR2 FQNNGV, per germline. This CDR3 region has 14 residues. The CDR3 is CASSAGTVHWGAFF. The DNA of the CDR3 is TGTGCCAGCAGCGCCGGGACAGTACACTGGGGGGCTTTCTTT.

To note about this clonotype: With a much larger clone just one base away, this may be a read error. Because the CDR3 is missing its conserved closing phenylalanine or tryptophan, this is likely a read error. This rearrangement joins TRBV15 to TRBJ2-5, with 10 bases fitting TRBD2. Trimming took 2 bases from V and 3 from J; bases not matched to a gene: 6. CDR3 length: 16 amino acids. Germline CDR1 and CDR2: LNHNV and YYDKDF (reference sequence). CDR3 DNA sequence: TGTGCCACCAGCAGACCCCTAGCGGGAGTAGAAGAGACCCAGTACTCC. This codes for CATSRPLAGVEETQYS.

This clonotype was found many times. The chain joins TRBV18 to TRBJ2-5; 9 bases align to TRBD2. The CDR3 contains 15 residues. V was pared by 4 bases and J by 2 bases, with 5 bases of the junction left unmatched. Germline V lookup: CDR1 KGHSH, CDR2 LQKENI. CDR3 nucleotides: TGTGCCAGCTCACTAGCGGGAGTAAGGCAAGAGACCCAGTACTTC. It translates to CASSLAGVRQETQYF.